The entry below gives a single TCR beta chain sequence along with its context. Antigen specificity is unknown. This record comes from a study of T-cell reconstitution after alpha-beta-depleted transplantation in children. The study, taken as a whole, reports: As was reported, about two months after transplant, alpha-beta T cells came from several hundred expanded graft clones.

Germline CDR1 is LGHNA and CDR2 is YNFKEQ. Between the trimmed V and J ends, which lost 4 bases and 5 bases, there was a span of 15 bases. The length of the CDR3 is 15 residues. TCRbeta library preparation incorporated unique molecular identifiers. MiXCR, run by TCRdb on the PCR reads, gives a single entry per CDR3 protein. This table has about 830,000 distinct CDR3 sequences, around 15% appearing once. This TCR was recovered from a male patient between 5 and 17 years old who had a stem cell transplant for acute lymphoblastic leukemia, so the T cells may come from the graft donor. The chain uses TRBV4-2 and TRBJ1-5; tentatively, D is TRBD1 (5 bases). The sample here was PBMCs, mostly from graft donor cells, taken 360 days after TCRalphabeta/CD19-depleted stem cell transplant. The CDR3 coding sequence is TGTGCCAGCAGCCTGGGGCTCCTCTGCTATCAGCCCCAGCATTTT. This gives the protein CASSLGLLCYQPQHF.